Shown below are 14 T cell receptor beta chains from a single sample sequenced in a study of blood T cell repertoires in COVID-19 (dated by TCRdb to about 2020). The method behind the library was the immunoSEQ multiplex PCR assay. In its TCRdb copy, this immuneACCESS table keeps in-frame sequences only and misses some clones. Where compared with another copy, unresolved V genes explain less than half of these, and the others have no known cause. Here the sample has approximately 290,000 clones; 75% to 90% occur a single time. The ten biggest clones cover about 4.1% of the sample. The sequenced material came from PBMCs or T cells enriched from blood (not recorded which). Receptor source: a woman in her twenties or thirties who had recovered from COVID-19.

V usage is TRBV5-6 and J usage is TRBJ2-7; TRBD2 might be the D (6 bases). This CDR3 contains 12 residues. V lost 3 bases to trimming and J lost 9 bases, with 13 bases between them. CDR1 is SGHDT, CDR2 YYEEEE, per germline. CDR3: CASSSREYRQYF. The CDR3 nucleotides are TGTGCCAGCAGCTCCCGGGAGTATCGGCAGTACTTC. Full variable domain (outside the CDR3, taken from reference TRBV5-6 and TRBJ2-7): DAGVTQSPTHLIKTRGQQVTLRCSPKSGHDTVSWYQQALGQGPQFIFQYYEEEERQRGNFPDRFSGHQFPNYSSELNVNALLLGDSALYLCASSSREYRQYFGPGTRLTVT.

The genes are TRBV7-9 and TRBJ1-2; no firm D call. Trimming took 1 base from V and 7 from J, leaving 7 bases between them. Germline CDR1 SEHNR, CDR2 FQNEAQ (reference sequence). This CDR3 spans 12 amino acids. The CDR3 protein is CASSLDPGGYTF. CDR3 nucleotides: TGTGCCAGCAGCTTAGATCCCGGTGGCTACACCTTC.

The chain combines TRBV19 with TRBJ1-2, with 7 bases lining up with TRBD1. This CDR3 is built from 13 residues. The V segment lost 6 bases and the J segment 3 bases; nucleotides outside the gene matches: 4. CDR1 is LNHDA and CDR2 is SQIVND in the germline V gene (reference sequence). CDR3 in amino acids: CASRIGTDYGYTF. In nucleotides, the CDR3 is TGTGCCAGTAGGATCGGGACAGACTATGGCTACACCTTC.

This clone was seen more than once but under ten times. This chain links TRBV10-2 with TRBJ1-2; maybe TRBD1 (6 bases). V was trimmed by 6 bases and J by 5 bases, leaving 13 bases between them. Germline-derived CDR1 and CDR2 are WSHSY and SAAADI. The CDR3 runs 13 residues. CDR3 coding DNA: TGCGCCAGCAGGGATCCGACAGGATATGGCTACACCTTC. The encoded protein is CASRDPTGYGYTF.

This clone has a single count. This chain connects TRBV14 to TRBJ2-3, with 8 bases fitting TRBD1. The CDR3 spans 15 residues. The germline V gene has CDR1 SGHDN and CDR2 FVKESK. The V and J ends lost 2 bases and 1 base, in that order; junction bases with no gene match: 2. CDR3 DNA sequence: TGTGCCAGCAGCCAACAGGGGGCCGGCACAGATACGCAGTATTTT. Its translation: CASSQQGAGTDTQYF.

V gene TRBV18 combines with J gene TRBJ2-7; 7 positions agree with TRBD1. This CDR3 region has 17 residues. Germline V gene lookup returns CDR1 KGHSH and CDR2 LQKENI. Trimming at V came to 1 base and at J to 4 bases, leaving 13 bases not matched to a gene. CDR3 DNA: TGTGCCAGCTCACCACGCAACAGGGGCTCCCAGTTTTACGAGCAGTACTTC. It yields the protein CASSPRNRGSQFYEQYF.

CDR3 sequence reads: CASSSRGRNSPLHF. The CDR3 DNA sequence: TGTGCCAGCAGTTCCCGGGGAAGGAATTCACCCCTCCACTTT. The V gene is TRBV6-5, the J gene TRBJ1-6; D gene uncertain. Germline V CDR1 and CDR2: MNHEY, SVGAGI. The CDR3 has 14 residues. V lost 4 bases and J lost 7, with 11 bases in between.

The gene calls are TRBV29-1 and TRBJ2-7, with D hard to call. V was shortened by 2 bases and J by 3 bases, with 5 bases between the two germline ends. Germline V gene lookup returns CDR1 SQVTM and CDR2 ANQGSEA. CDR3 length equals 11 residues. CDR3 residues: CSVEHSYEQYF. The CDR3 nucleotides are TGCAGCGTTGAACACAGCTACGAGCAGTACTTC.

The rearrangement joins TRBV5-1 to TRBJ2-1; 11 bases line up with TRBD2. CDR1 is SGHRS, CDR2 YFSETQ, per germline. There are 19 residues in the CDR3. With 4 bases clipped from V and 0 bases from J, the junction kept 12 bases outside the gene matches. CDR3 DNA: TGCGCCAGCAGCATTGGACTAGCGGGCACACGAAGCTCCTACAATGAGCAGTTCTTC. It encodes CASSIGLAGTRSSYNEQFF.

The chain joins TRBV28 to TRBJ2-7; D gene uncertain. Germline V CDR1 and CDR2: MDHEN, SYDVKM. V was pared by 3 bases and J by 0 bases, with 12 bases between. The CDR3 covers 15 residues. The CDR3 sequence: CASSFMSLNSYEQYF. CDR3 sequence (DNA): TGTGCCAGCAGTTTCATGTCACTAAACTCCTACGAGCAGTACTTC.

The chain recombines TRBV25-1 with TRBJ2-7; 10 nucleotides match TRBD2. CDR1 and CDR2 from the germline V gene are MGHDK and SYGVNS. J gave up 0 bases and V 2 bases, and 7 bases lay outside the gene matches. This CDR3 contains 17 residues. CDR3 in DNA: TGTGCCAGCAGTGAAACGAGACTAGCGGGCCCCTCCTACGAGCAGTACTTC. Encoded protein: CASSETRLAGPSYEQYF.

The gene calls are TRBV18 and TRBJ2-1; 8 nucleotides line up with TRBD2. With V trimmed by 3 bases and J by 7 bases, 17 bases remained unmatched. The CDR3 sequence is 18 residues long. CDR1 and CDR2 from the germline V gene are KGHSH and LQKENI. The CDR3 nucleotides are TGTGCCAGCTCACCGGCCACCGGGACTAGGAGCCTGGGAAATGAGCAGTTCTTC. It translates to CASSPATGTRSLGNEQFF.

This clone has more than one count but fewer than ten. The rearrangement uses TRBV18 and TRBJ2-7, with 10 bases fitting TRBD2. The CDR3 is 15 amino acids. The V and J ends lost 3 bases and 2 bases, in that order; junction bases with no gene match: 4. Germline V CDR1 and CDR2: KGHSH, LQKENI. CDR3 DNA sequence: TGTGCCAGCTCACCCATGGGGACTAGCGCCTACGAGCAGTACTTC. Its protein product is CASSPMGTSAYEQYF.

The V gene is TRBV7-2, the J gene TRBJ2-1, with TRBD2 matching 9 bases. The V segment lost 2 bases and the J segment 8 bases; nucleotides outside the gene matches: 10. The CDR3 is made up of 16 amino acids. Germline CDR1 reads SGHTA; CDR2 reads FQGNSA. The CDR3 is CASSLTAGLAAHEQFF. The CDR3 DNA reads TGTGCCAGCAGCTTAACTGCGGGACTAGCAGCCCATGAGCAGTTCTTC. The variable domain in full, with the rest retrieved from reference TRBV7-2 and TRBJ2-1, is GAGVSQSPSNKVTEKGKDVELRCDPISGHTALYWYRQSLGQGLEFLIYFQGNSAPDKSGLPSDRFSAERTGGSVSTLTIQRTQQEDSAVYLCASSLTAGLAAHEQFFGPGTRLTVL.